These T cell receptor beta chains were read from a single sample in a study of T cell repertoires in cytomegalovirus infection. TCRdb reprocessed the reads via MiXCR and lists one record per CDR3 protein. The sample records about 740,000 distinct CDR3 sequences, around a third being singletons. Which antigens these TCRs recognize remains unknown. The sequenced sample was cultured PBMCs, obtained from culture after CMV antigen stimulation. The source is a human donor in good health (CMV status not recorded). Some clones in this sample may be carry-over from other donors' samples. The CDR3 runs from the conserved cysteine through the conserved F or W. Each record gives: J gene, D gene, clone size, V gene, CDR3 DNA, CDR3 protein. D genes are given only for firm matches. Part of the rows lack a size; the others show once, few, many or a class for expanded clones.

j_gene: TRBJ2-1
d_gene: .
abundance: .
v_gene: TRBV12-3/TRBV12-4
CDR3nt: TGTGCCAGCGGGTCCCCAGGTGGCGGTGAGCAGTTCTTC
CDR3aa: CASGSPGGGEQFF

j_gene: TRBJ1-2
d_gene: .
abundance: .
v_gene: TRBV20-1
CDR3nt: TGCAGTGCTAGAGACGGGACCGGCGGCGGGGGCTACACCTTC
CDR3aa: CSARDGTGGGGYTF

j_gene: TRBJ1-4
d_gene: .
abundance: few
v_gene: TRBV6-8
CDR3nt: TGTGCCAGCAGTTACTATCGGACCGTTGGAACTAATGAAAAACTGTTTTTT
CDR3aa: CASSYYRTVGTNEKLFF

j_gene: TRBJ2-1
d_gene: .
abundance: once
v_gene: TRBV20-1
CDR3nt: TGCAGTGCTAGCCGGTTTAGATACAATGAGCAGTTCTTC
CDR3aa: CSASRFRYNEQFF

j_gene: TRBJ2-4
d_gene: TRBD1
abundance: .
v_gene: TRBV7-2
CDR3nt: TGTGCCAGCAGCTCCTGGACAGGGGGACGCATTCAGTACTTC
CDR3aa: CASSSWTGGRIQYF

j_gene: TRBJ2-7
d_gene: .
abundance: .
v_gene: TRBV3-1
CDR3nt: TGTGCCAGCAGCCAAGGACGTTCTTCGTACGAGCAGTACTTC
CDR3aa: CASSQGRSSYEQYF

j_gene: TRBJ1-6
d_gene: .
abundance: .
v_gene: TRBV20-1
CDR3nt: TGCAGTGCTACGATTGGGCCAGGAAATTCACCCCTCCACTTT
CDR3aa: CSATIGPGNSPLHF

j_gene: TRBJ2-7
d_gene: .
abundance: .
v_gene: TRBV19
CDR3nt: TGTGCCACCGGTGGGGCCGGGGATTCCGAGCAGTACTTC
CDR3aa: CATGGAGDSEQYF

j_gene: TRBJ2-5
d_gene: .
abundance: .
v_gene: TRBV28
CDR3nt: TGTGCCAGCAGCCAAACAAATCTCGGGGGTAGGGAGACCCAGTACTTC
CDR3aa: CASSQTNLGGRETQYF

j_gene: TRBJ1-2
d_gene: .
abundance: .
v_gene: TRBV20-1
CDR3nt: TGCAGTGCCCGCCCGGGCGGATATTACTATGGCTACACCTTC
CDR3aa: CSARPGGYYYGYTF

j_gene: TRBJ1-3
d_gene: .
abundance: .
v_gene: TRBV10-3
CDR3nt: TGTGCCATCAGTGATTGGGGTAAAATCATATATTTT
CDR3aa: CAISDWGKIIYF

j_gene: TRBJ1-1
d_gene: .
abundance: .
v_gene: TRBV29-1
CDR3nt: TGCAGCGTTTACACAGGGTACACTGAAGCTTTCTTT
CDR3aa: CSVYTGYTEAFF

j_gene: TRBJ2-7
d_gene: .
abundance: few
v_gene: TRBV6-2/TRBV6-3
CDR3nt: TGTGCCAGCAGTTACTCGCGAGCGGTCGAGCAGTACTTC
CDR3aa: CASSYSRAVEQYF